This record covers a single T cell receptor (beta chain). No antigen is known for it. This record comes from a study of human T cells and chemical hapten exposure. Study outcomes and limitations: Having alopecia, the donors may differ immunologically from healthy people. Expanded TCR sets contained significantly more large CDR3 similarity clusters than controls.

The time point denotes: patch test 2, 6 weeks after DPC sensitization. Described treatment: therapeutic diphenylcyclopropenone sensitization with weekly scalp DPC. Those who donated were patients with alopecia, 18 to 70 years of age, and suitable for DPC. TCRdb independently ran MiXCR on the RACE reads; one entry per CDR3 protein. The sample has 120,000 to 150,000 distinct CDR3 sequences, roughly 12% seen once; the top ten hold around 1.4%. The V gene lost 6 bases and the J gene lost 4 bases, with 13 bases spanning the gap. Germline values: CDR1 SQVTM, CDR2 ANQGSEA. CDR3 length: 12 residues. This rearrangement joins TRBV29-1 to TRBJ2-7, with D perhaps matching TRBD2 (5 bases). The source is a woman aged 50 to 65 with alopecia areata. Some clones in this sample may be carry-over from other donors' samples. The source was whole blood, collected in connection with sensitization to the hapten diphenylcyclopropenone (DPC). The CDR3 DNA sequence: TGCAGCGTCCGACGGGATGGATACGAGCAGTACTTC. Translation gives CSVRRDGYEQYF.